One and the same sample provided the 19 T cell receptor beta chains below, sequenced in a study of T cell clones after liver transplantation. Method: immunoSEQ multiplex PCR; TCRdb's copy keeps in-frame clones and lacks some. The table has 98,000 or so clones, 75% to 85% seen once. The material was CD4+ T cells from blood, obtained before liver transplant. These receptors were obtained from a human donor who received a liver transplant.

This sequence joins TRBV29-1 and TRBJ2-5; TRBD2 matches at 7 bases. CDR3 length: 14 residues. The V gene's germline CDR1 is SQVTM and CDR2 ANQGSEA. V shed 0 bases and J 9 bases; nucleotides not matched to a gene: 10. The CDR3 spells CSVEDRAGNGAQYF. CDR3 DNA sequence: TGCAGCGTTGAAGACCGAGCGGGGAACGGGGCCCAGTACTTC.

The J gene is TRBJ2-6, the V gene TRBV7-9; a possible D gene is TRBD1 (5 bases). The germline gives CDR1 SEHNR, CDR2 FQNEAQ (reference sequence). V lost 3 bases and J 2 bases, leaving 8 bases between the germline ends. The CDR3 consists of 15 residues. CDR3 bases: TGTGCCAGCAGCTTTGAAGGGGCTGGGGCCAACGTCCTGACTTTC. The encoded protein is CASSFEGAGANVLTF.

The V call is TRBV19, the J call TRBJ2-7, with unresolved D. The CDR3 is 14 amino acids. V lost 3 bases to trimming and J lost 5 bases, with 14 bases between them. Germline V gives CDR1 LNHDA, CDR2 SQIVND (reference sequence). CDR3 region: CASSIRPHIDEQYF. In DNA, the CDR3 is TGTGCCAGTAGTATCAGACCACACATAGACGAGCAGTACTTC. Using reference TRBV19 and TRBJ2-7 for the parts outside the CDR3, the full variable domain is DGGITQSPKYLFRKEGQNVTLSCEQNLNHDAMYWYRQDPGQGLRLIYYSQIVNDFQKGDIAEGYSVSREKKESFPLTVTSAQKNPTAFYLCASSIRPHIDEQYFGPGTRLTVT.

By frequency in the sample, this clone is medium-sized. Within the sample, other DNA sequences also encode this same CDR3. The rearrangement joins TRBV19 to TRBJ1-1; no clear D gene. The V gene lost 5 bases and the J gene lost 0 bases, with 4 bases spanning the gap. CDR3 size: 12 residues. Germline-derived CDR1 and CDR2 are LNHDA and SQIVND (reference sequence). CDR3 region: CASSHLNTEAFF. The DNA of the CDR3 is TGTGCCAGTAGTCACTTGAACACTGAAGCTTTCTTT.

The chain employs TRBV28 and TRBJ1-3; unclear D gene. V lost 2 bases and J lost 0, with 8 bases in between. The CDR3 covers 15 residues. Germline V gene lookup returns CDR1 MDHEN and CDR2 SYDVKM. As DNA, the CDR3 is TGTGCCAGCAGTTTACCCCTGTCCTCTGGAAACACCATATATTTT. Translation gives CASSLPLSSGNTIYF.

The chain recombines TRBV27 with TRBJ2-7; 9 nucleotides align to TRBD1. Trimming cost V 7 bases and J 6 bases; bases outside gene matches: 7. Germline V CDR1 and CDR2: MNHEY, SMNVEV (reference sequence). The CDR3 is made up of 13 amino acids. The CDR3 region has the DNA TGTGCCAGCATCCCAACAGGGGGCCGCGAGCAGTACTTC. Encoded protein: CASIPTGGREQYF.

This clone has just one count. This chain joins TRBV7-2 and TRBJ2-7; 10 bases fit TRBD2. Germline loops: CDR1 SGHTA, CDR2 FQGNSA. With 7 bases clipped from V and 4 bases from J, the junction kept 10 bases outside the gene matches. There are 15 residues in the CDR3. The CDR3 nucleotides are TGTGCCAGCACCTTTCTTCTAGCGGGAGTGTACGAGCAGTACTTC. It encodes CASTFLLAGVYEQYF. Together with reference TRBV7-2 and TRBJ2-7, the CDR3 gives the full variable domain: GAGVSQSPSNKVTEKGKDVELRCDPISGHTALYWYRQSLGQGLEFLIYFQGNSAPDKSGLPSDRFSAERTGGSVSTLTIQRTQQEDSAVYLCASTFLLAGVYEQYFGPGTRLTVT.

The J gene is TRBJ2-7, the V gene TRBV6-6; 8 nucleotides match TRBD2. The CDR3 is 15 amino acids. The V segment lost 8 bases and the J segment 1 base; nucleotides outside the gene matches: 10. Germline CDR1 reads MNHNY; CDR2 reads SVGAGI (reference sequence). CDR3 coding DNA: TGTGCCAGCCGAGTGTTATTAGCGGGATCCTACGAGCAGTACTTC. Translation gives CASRVLLAGSYEQYF.

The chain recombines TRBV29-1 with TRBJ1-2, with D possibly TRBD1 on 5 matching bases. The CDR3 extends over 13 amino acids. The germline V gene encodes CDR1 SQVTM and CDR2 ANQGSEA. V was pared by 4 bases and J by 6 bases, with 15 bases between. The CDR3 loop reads CSVGSRGADGYTF. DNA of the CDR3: TGCAGCGTTGGAAGTAGGGGCGCAGATGGCTACACCTTC.

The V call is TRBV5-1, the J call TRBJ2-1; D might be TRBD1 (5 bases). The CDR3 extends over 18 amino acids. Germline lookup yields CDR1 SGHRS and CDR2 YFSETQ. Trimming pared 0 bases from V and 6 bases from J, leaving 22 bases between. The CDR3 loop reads CASSLGWISGSGLNEQFF. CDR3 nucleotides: TGCGCCAGCAGCTTGGGATGGATTTCAGGGTCCGGCCTCAATGAGCAGTTCTTC.

CDR3 region: CASRRDYGYTF. As DNA, the CDR3 is TGTGCCAGCCGCAGGGACTATGGCTACACCTTC. J is TRBJ1-2 and V is TRBV9; tentatively, D is TRBD1 (5 bases). The CDR3 runs to 11 residues. V shed 7 bases and J shed 3 bases, with 7 bases lying between them. Germline loops: CDR1 SGDLS, CDR2 YYNGEE.

CDR3 sequence: CASSSQRTGTYEQYF. The CDR3 nucleotides are TGTGCCAGCAGTTCCCAGCGGACAGGGACCTACGAGCAGTACTTC. V usage is TRBV6-6 and J usage is TRBJ2-7, with 8 bases identical to TRBD1. This CDR3 has 15 residues. The J segment lost 2 bases and the V segment lost 4 bases, leaving 7 bases of the junction unmatched. Germline V gives CDR1 MNHNY, CDR2 SVGAGI (reference sequence).

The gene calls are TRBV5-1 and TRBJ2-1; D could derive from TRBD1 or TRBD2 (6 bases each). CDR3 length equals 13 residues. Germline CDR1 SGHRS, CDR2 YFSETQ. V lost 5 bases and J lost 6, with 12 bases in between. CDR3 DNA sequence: TGCGCCAGCAGTTTCGGAGGGGGCAATGAGCAGTTCTTC. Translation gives CASSFGGGNEQFF.

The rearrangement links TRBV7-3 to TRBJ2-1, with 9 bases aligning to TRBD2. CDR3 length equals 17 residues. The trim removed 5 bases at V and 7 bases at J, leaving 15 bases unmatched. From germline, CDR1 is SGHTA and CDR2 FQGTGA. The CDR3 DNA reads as TGTGCCAGCAGCCCGAGGGGGGCGGGAGGGCCGGTGAATGAGCAGTTCTTC. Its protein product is CASSPRGAGGPVNEQFF.

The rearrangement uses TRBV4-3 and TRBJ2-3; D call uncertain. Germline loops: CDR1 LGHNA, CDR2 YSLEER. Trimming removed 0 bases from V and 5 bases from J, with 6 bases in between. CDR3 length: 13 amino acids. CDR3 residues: CASSQEIGDTQYF. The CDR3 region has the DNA TGCGCCAGCAGCCAAGAAATCGGAGATACGCAGTATTTT.

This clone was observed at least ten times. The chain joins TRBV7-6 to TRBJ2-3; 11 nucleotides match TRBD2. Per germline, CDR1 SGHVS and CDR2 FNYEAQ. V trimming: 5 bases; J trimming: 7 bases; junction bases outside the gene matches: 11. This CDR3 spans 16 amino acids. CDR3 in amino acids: CASSPGTSGGENTQYF. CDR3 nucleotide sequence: TGTGCCAGCAGCCCGGGGACTAGCGGAGGGGAAAATACGCAGTATTTT. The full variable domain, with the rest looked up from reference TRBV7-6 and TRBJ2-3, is GAGVSQSPRYKVTKRGQDVALRCDPISGHVSLYWYRQALGQGPEFLTYFNYEAQQDKSGLPNDRFSAERPEGSISTLTIQRTEQRDSAMYRCASSPGTSGGENTQYFGPGTRLTVL.

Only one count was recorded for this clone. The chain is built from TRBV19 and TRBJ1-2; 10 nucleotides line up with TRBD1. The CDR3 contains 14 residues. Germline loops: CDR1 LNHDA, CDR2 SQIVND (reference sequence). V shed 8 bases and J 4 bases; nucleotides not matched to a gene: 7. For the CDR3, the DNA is TGTGCCAGTTCCTCGGGACAGGGGATCTATGGCTACACCTTC. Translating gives CASSSGQGIYGYTF.

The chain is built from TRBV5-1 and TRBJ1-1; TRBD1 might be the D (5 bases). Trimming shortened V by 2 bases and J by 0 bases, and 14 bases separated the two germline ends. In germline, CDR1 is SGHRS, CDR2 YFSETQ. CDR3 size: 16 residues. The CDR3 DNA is TGCGCCAGCAGCTTAACCCCGACAGCCATGAACACTGAAGCTTTCTTT. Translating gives CASSLTPTAMNTEAFF.

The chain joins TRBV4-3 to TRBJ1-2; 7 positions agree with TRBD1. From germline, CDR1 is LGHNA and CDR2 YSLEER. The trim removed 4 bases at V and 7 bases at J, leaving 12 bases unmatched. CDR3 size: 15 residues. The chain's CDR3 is CASSLWPGGLSGYTF. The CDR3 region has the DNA TGCGCCAGCAGCCTTTGGCCAGGGGGGCTAAGTGGCTACACCTTC.